A single sample is the source of the 32 T cell receptor beta chains below, sequenced in a study of CD8 T cells in Susac syndrome. RNA, at about 0.5 to 1 ug, was reverse transcribed with random hexamers. TCRdb reprocessed the immunoSEQ multiplex PCR reads with MiXCR, giving one entry per CDR3 protein. This sample yields about 210,000 distinct CDR3 sequences, of which roughly 94% are seen a single time; around 0.082% belongs to the top ten. The sequencing input was CD4+ T cells from PBMCs. Receptor source: a human donor with multiple sclerosis.

The CDR3 loop reads CASSQAAGSQHF. The CDR3 nucleotides are TGTGCCAGCAGCCAAGCCGCAGGCTCCCAGCATTTT. This chain uses TRBV3-1 with TRBJ1-5, with D uncertain. CDR3 size: 12 residues. Germline CDR1 is LGHDT and CDR2 is YNNKEL (reference sequence). V shed 1 base and J shed 11 bases, with 9 bases lying between them.

The rearrangement links TRBV5-6 to TRBJ1-5, with D uncertain. This CDR3 is 16 amino acids long. Trimming took 4 bases from V and 6 from J, leaving 20 bases between them. The V gene's germline CDR1 is SGHDT and CDR2 YYEEEE. The CDR3 DNA sequence: TGTGCCAGCAGCAGATACCAGGTTAGGGCTGGTCAGCCCCAGCATTTT. Protein sequence: CASSRYQVRAGQPQHF.

The chain couples TRBV29-1 to TRBJ2-7; the D call may be TRBD1 or TRBD2 (5 bases each). V was cut by 6 bases and J by 6 bases, with 12 bases left in between. This CDR3 comprises 11 residues. CDR1 and CDR2 (germline): SQVTM, ANQGSEA. CDR3 nucleotide sequence: TGCAGCGTCCGCAGGGAGAGCGAGCAGTACTTC. Translating it yields CSVRRESEQYF.

The chain employs TRBV20-1 and TRBJ1-6; tentative D call: TRBD1 (5 bases). Germline lookup yields CDR1 DFQATT and CDR2 SNEGSKA (reference sequence). There are 13 residues in the CDR3. V lost 3 bases, J lost 8 bases, and 11 bases lay in between. CDR3 nucleotides: TGCAGTGCTAGCACTACAGGAGATTCACCCCTCCACTTT. As protein: CSASTTGDSPLHF.

V is TRBV20-1 and J is TRBJ2-3, with D perhaps matching TRBD2 (5 bases). Germline V gives CDR1 DFQATT, CDR2 SNEGSKA (reference sequence). The CDR3 has 13 amino acids. Trimming cost V 2 bases and J 0 bases, with 6 bases left between them. Here the CDR3 reads CSARPGSTDTQYF. CDR3 in DNA: TGCAGTGCTAGACCGGGGAGCACAGATACGCAGTATTTT.

CDR3 DNA sequence: TGTGCCAGCAGTTACGCAGGATTCTCCATGAACACTGAAGCTTTCTTT. Its protein product is CASSYAGFSMNTEAFF. The chain combines TRBV6-2 or TRBV6-3 with TRBJ1-1; D is uncertain. Per germline, CDR1 MNHEY and CDR2 SVGEGT. This CDR3 contains 16 residues. V lost 2 bases and J lost 0, with 13 bases in between.

The rearrangement joins TRBV30 to TRBJ2-3, with D possibly being TRBD2 (5 bases). This CDR3 is built from 14 residues. The V and J ends lost 1 base and 0 bases respectively, with 8 bases between them. CDR1 is GTSNPN, CDR2 SVGIG, per germline (reference sequence). CDR3 amino acids: CAWSAGISTDTQYF. The CDR3 DNA follows: TGTGCCTGGAGTGCGGGGATTAGCACAGATACGCAGTATTTT.

The chain carries TRBV29-1 and TRBJ1-1; TRBD1 is a possible D gene (6 bases). The CDR3 totals 13 residues. V lost 4 bases and J lost 6, with 15 bases in between. Germline-derived CDR1 and CDR2 are SQVTM and ANQGSEA. CDR3 loop: CSVVRRQAPEAFF. The CDR3 nucleotides read TGCAGCGTTGTTAGACGACAGGCCCCTGAAGCTTTCTTT.

The chain joins TRBV7-9 to TRBJ1-5, with D possibly being TRBD1 (6 bases). Germline values: CDR1 SEHNR, CDR2 FQNEAQ (reference sequence). Trimming stripped 5 bases from V and 3 bases from J, with 11 bases between. The CDR3 contains 14 residues. DNA for the CDR3: TGTGCCAGCAGCCCCGACAGGCCCAATCAGCCCCAGCATTTT. Translated, it gives CASSPDRPNQPQHF.

The chain uses TRBV29-1 and TRBJ2-5; 9 bases line up with TRBD1. The CDR3 spans 13 residues. Looked up from germline, CDR1 is SQVTM and CDR2 is ANQGSEA. The J segment lost 4 bases and the V segment lost 4 bases, leaving 4 bases of the junction unmatched. For the CDR3, the DNA is TGCAGCGTTGCTACAGGGGGCCGAGAGACCCAGTACTTC. Translation: CSVATGGRETQYF.

The gene calls are TRBV12-3 or TRBV12-4 and TRBJ2-7; D gene uncertain. CDR3 length: 12 residues. Trimming cost V 5 bases and J 4 bases, with 9 bases left between them. CDR3 protein: CASSPAWYEQYF. CDR3 coding DNA: TGTGCCAGCAGTCCCGCCTGGTACGAGCAGTACTTC.

This chain connects TRBV7-2 to TRBJ2-3; weak D call: TRBD2 (6 bases). This CDR3 is 13 amino acids long. Germline V lookup: CDR1 SGHTA, CDR2 FQGNSA. The V end lost 5 bases, the J end lost 6 bases, and 12 bases lay between the germline ends. CDR3 sequence: CASSERTTDTQYF. In DNA form, the CDR3 reads TGTGCCAGCAGCGAGCGGACTACGGATACGCAGTATTTT.

The chain uses TRBV20-1 and TRBJ1-6; TRBD1 matches 7 bases. With V trimmed by 3 bases and J by 9 bases, 2 bases remained unmatched. This CDR3 has 12 residues. Per the germline V gene, CDR1 is DFQATT and CDR2 is SNEGSKA (reference sequence). This CDR3 reads CSASPGGSPLHF. CDR3 coding DNA: TGCAGTGCTAGCCCAGGGGGTTCACCCCTCCACTTT.

V and J are TRBV5-6 and TRBJ1-5; the D is unclear. CDR1 is SGHDT and CDR2 is YYEEEE in the germline V gene. V was trimmed by 1 base and J by 3 bases, leaving 14 bases between them. This CDR3 contains 16 residues. DNA of the CDR3: TGTGCCAGCAGCTTGTCTGCCGGCCAATACAATCAGCCCCAGCATTTT. It is translated as CASSLSAGQYNQPQHF.

The chain links TRBV12-3 or TRBV12-4 to TRBJ1-5, with a weak D call TRBD1 (5 bases). The V and J ends lost 8 bases and 11 bases respectively, with 16 bases between them. CDR3 length: 12 residues. CDR3 sequence: CASGDGGSAQHF. For the CDR3, the DNA is TGTGCCAGCGGTGACGGGGGATCAGCCCAGCATTTT.

This clonotype was seen a few times. V usage is TRBV7-9 and J usage is TRBJ2-1; 9 bases agree with TRBD1. With V trimmed by 2 bases and J by 7 bases, 6 bases remained unmatched. The CDR3 covers 15 residues. Germline lookup yields CDR1 SEHNR and CDR2 FQNEAQ (reference sequence). The CDR3 DNA reads as TGTGCCAGCAGCTTACTGGACAGGGGAAGGAATGAGCAGTTCTTC. This gives the protein CASSLLDRGRNEQFF.

This clonotype was seen just once. The chain combines TRBV15 with TRBJ2-3; no definite D call. Germline V gives CDR1 LNHNV, CDR2 YYDKDF (reference sequence). V lost 0 bases and J lost 4, with 11 bases in between. This CDR3 has 15 residues. CDR3 bases: TGTGCCACCAGCAGAGATATCAATGGGGCAGATACGCAGTATTTT. It encodes CATSRDINGADTQYF.

V usage is TRBV20-1 and J usage is TRBJ1-6; D might be TRBD1 (6 bases). From germline, CDR1 is DFQATT and CDR2 SNEGSKA (reference sequence). V lost 3 bases to trimming and J lost 8 bases, with 11 bases between them. The CDR3 consists of 13 residues. The CDR3 here is CSASQGTDSPLHF. The CDR3 nucleotides read TGCAGTGCTAGTCAGGGGACCGATTCACCCCTCCACTTT.

The chain couples TRBV20-1 to TRBJ2-7; D possibly matches TRBD1 or TRBD2 (5 bases each). The CDR3 length is 12 residues. The V gene lost 6 bases and the J gene lost 2 bases, with 11 bases spanning the gap. Germline CDR1 and CDR2: DFQATT and SNEGSKA (reference sequence). The CDR3 DNA reads as TGCAGTGCCTCCGTGGGGGCCTACGAGCAGTACTTC. It encodes CSASVGAYEQYF.

This clonotype was seen only once. The J gene is TRBJ2-3, the V gene TRBV20-1; possibly TRBD2 for D (5 bases). CDR1 and CDR2 from the germline V gene are DFQATT and SNEGSKA (reference sequence). The CDR3 loop spans 15 amino acids. V was pared by 5 bases and J by 0 bases, with 15 bases between. The CDR3: CSAPRGTGSTDTQYF. CDR3 nucleotides: TGCAGTGCTCCCCGGGGAACCGGGAGCACAGATACGCAGTATTTT.

V gene TRBV5-1 combines with J gene TRBJ2-7, with 8 bases that match TRBD2. The CDR3 contains 14 residues. J gave up 2 bases and V 4 bases, and 5 bases lay outside the gene matches. Per germline, CDR1 SGHRS and CDR2 YFSETQ. CDR3 sequence: CASSPEGLAYEQYF. CDR3 coding DNA: TGCGCCAGCAGCCCAGAGGGACTAGCCTACGAGCAGTACTTC.

The V and J genes are TRBV3-1 and TRBJ2-5; either TRBD1 or TRBD2 may fit D (5 bases each). This CDR3 has 15 amino acids. Germline CDR1 is LGHDT and CDR2 is YNNKEL (reference sequence). V was shortened by 1 base and J by 5 bases, with 14 bases between the two germline ends. In nucleotides, the CDR3 is TGTGCCAGCAGCCAAGGACCAGCGGACACGGAGACCCAGTACTTC. Amino acid sequence: CASSQGPADTETQYF.

The chain couples TRBV6-1 to TRBJ2-7, with D possibly being TRBD1 (5 bases). The germline V and J ends were trimmed by 10 bases and 2 bases, with 9 bases remaining between them. This CDR3 spans 11 amino acids. Germline V gene lookup returns CDR1 MNHNS and CDR2 SASEGT. The CDR3 coding sequence is TGTGCCACCCGGACAACCTACGAGCAGTACGTC. It encodes CATRTTYEQYV.

The chain couples TRBV29-1 to TRBJ2-1, with D possibly TRBD2 on 6 matching bases. The CDR3 sequence is 15 residues long. Germline-derived CDR1 and CDR2 are SQVTM and ANQGSEA. Trimming removed 6 bases from V and 5 bases from J, with 20 bases in between. CDR3 protein: CSVAAGGTLNNEQFF. The CDR3 nucleotides are TGCAGCGTCGCGGCGGGCGGGACCCTTAACAATGAGCAGTTCTTC.

About this clonotype itself: At one end, the junction sequence differs from germline, possibly due to a read error. The J gene is TRBJ2-5, the V gene TRBV7-7; D may correspond to TRBD1 or TRBD2 (5 bases each). CDR1 is SSHAT, CDR2 FNYEAQ, per germline (reference sequence). The CDR3 covers 15 residues. The CDR3 loop is CASSVGRTSTETQYF. The CDR3 coding sequence is TGTGCTAGCAGCGTGGGACGGACCTCAACAGAGACCCAGTACTTC.

The chain has TRBV9 and TRBJ2-5; a weak D match, TRBD2 (5 bases). Per germline, CDR1 SGDLS and CDR2 YYNGEE. This CDR3 region has 15 residues. Trimming cost V 4 bases and J 7 bases, with 20 bases left between them. Here the CDR3 reads CASSIGLLESGTQYF. In DNA form, the CDR3 reads TGTGCCAGCAGCATCGGACTCCTGGAGAGTGGGACCCAGTACTTC.

J is TRBJ2-2 and V is TRBV30; TRBD1 matches 10 bases. CDR1 GTSNPN and CDR2 SVGIG come from the germline V gene (reference sequence). V lost 3 bases and J lost 6; bases outside the gene matches: 7. This CDR3 has 15 amino acids. This CDR3 is CAWRVGTGVAGELFF. The CDR3 bases are TGTGCCTGGAGAGTTGGGACAGGGGTCGCCGGGGAGCTGTTTTTT.

The rearrangement joins TRBV20-1 to TRBJ2-3; TRBD2 matches 9 bases. This CDR3 comprises 15 residues. V trimming: 5 bases; J trimming: 2 bases; junction bases outside the gene matches: 8. Germline lookup yields CDR1 DFQATT and CDR2 SNEGSKA (reference sequence). The CDR3 spells CSAASLAGITDTQYF. The CDR3 coding sequence is TGCAGTGCTGCCTCCCTAGCGGGGATCACAGATACGCAGTATTTT.

This sequence joins TRBV11-1 and TRBJ2-3; either TRBD1 or TRBD2 may supply D (6 bases each). Trimming left V 3 bases short and J 2 bases short, with 18 bases between. Germline CDR1 is SGHAT and CDR2 is FQDESV (reference sequence). The CDR3 has 17 residues. In DNA, the CDR3 is TGTGCCAGCAGCTTTCGAAGTGGTCGGGGGCCCACAGATACGCAGTATTTT. Its protein product is CASSFRSGRGPTDTQYF.

The chain carries TRBV11-2 and TRBJ2-6; D ambiguous. Looked up from germline, CDR1 is SGHAT and CDR2 is FQNNGV. V was shortened by 0 bases and J by 5 bases, with 11 bases between the two germline ends. The CDR3 spans 16 residues. CDR3 bases: TGTGCCAGCAGCTTAGATGCTCCGTCAAGGGCCAACGTCCTGACTTTC. As protein: CASSLDAPSRANVLTF.

The chain links TRBV29-1 to TRBJ2-1, with D unresolved. The germline CDR1 and CDR2 sequences are SQVTM and ANQGSEA. Trimming removed 0 bases at V and 6 bases at J, with 15 bases between. The CDR3 spans 15 residues. The CDR3, as DNA: TGCAGCGTTGAAGACAGAGGAAGCGTCTTCAATGAGCAGTTCTTC. Its translation is CSVEDRGSVFNEQFF.

For the CDR3, the DNA is TGTGCCAGCAGCCGATCTGGCGGGGGTAACTATGGCTACACCTTC. Translated, it gives CASSRSGGGNYGYTF. The chain couples TRBV3-1 to TRBJ1-2, with a possible D match to TRBD1 (5 bases). Between the trimmed V and J ends, which lost 4 bases and 1 base, there was a span of 13 bases. Germline V gene data show CDR1 as LGHDT and CDR2 as YNNKEL (reference sequence). The CDR3 extends over 15 amino acids.